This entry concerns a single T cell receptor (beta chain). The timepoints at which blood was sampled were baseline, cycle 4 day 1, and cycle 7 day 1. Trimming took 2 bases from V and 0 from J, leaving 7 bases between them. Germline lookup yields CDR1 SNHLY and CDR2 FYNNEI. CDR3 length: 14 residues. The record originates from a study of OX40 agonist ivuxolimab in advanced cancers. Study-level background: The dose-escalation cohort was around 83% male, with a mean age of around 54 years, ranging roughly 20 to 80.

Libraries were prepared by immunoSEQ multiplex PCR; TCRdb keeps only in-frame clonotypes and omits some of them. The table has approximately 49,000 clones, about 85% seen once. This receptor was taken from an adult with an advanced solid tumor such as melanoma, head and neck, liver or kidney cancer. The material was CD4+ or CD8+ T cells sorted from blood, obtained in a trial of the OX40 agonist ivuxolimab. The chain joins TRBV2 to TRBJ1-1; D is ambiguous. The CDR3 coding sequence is TGTGCCAGCAGTGAATCACGAATGAACACTGAAGCTTTCTTT. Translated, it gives CASSESRMNTEAFF.